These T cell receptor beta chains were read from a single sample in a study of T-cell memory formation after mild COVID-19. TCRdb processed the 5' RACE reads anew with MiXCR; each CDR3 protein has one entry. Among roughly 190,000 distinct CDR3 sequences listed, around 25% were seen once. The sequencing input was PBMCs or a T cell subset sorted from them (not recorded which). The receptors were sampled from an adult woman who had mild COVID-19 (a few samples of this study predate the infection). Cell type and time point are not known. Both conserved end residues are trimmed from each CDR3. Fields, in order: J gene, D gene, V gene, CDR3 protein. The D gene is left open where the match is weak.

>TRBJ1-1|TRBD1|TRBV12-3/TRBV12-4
ASSFGQGNTEAF
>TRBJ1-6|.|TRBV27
ASSPNSDNSPLH
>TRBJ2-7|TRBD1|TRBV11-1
ASSLRDRPFYEQY
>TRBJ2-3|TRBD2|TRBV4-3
ASSQVGGSPADTQY
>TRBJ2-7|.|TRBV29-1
SVDADSSYEQY
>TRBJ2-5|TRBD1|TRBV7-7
ASSSRDRGQETQY
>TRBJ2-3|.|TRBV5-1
DSSRAATDTQY
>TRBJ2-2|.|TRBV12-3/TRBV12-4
ASSSHQGLMNTGELF
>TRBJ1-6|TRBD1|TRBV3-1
ASSQEGQVNSPLH
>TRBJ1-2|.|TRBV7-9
ASSLAGGPYGYT
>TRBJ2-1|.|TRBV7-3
ASSYSSSQQF
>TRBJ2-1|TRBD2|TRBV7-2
ASSPSTSGTNEQF
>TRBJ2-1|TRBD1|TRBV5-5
ASSHGTGVYNEQF
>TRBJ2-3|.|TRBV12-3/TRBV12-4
ASGRGTDTQY
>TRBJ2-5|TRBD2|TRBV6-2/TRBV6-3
ASTLAGGRETQY
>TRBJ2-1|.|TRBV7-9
ASSATRGNEQF
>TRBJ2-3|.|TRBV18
ASSPPWEPDTQY
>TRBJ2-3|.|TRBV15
ATSREGGGADTQY
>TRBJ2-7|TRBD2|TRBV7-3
ASSSSTSGLAGVEEQY
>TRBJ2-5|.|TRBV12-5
ASALWEVWETQY
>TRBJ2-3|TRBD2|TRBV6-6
ASSYLAGGTDTQY
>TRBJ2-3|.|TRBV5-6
ASSPGRGSDTQY
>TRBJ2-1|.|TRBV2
ASSEFWDDYNEQF
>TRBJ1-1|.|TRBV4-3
ASSQGPGTGEAF
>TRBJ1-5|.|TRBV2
ASSAGAGARDQPQH
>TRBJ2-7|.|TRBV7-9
ASTPGEYEQY
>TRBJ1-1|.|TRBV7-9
ASSFDMAEAF
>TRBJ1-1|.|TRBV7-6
ASSSSVSVMNTEAF
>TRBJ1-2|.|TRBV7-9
ASSVPGLSYGYT
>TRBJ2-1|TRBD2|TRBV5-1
ASSLAAGVLEQF
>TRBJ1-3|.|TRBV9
ASSPFRALSGNTIY
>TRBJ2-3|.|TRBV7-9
ASSFGSADTQY
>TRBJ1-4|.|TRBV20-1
SARARRDEKLF
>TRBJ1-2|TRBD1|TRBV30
STGTGGGYT
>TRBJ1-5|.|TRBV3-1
ASSQASANQPQH
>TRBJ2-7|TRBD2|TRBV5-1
ASSLASGSFREQY
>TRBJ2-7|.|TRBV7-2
ASSLRSITGEQY
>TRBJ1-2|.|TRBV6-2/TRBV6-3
ASSYRRNNYGYT
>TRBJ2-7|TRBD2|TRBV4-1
ASSVGLAGDEQY
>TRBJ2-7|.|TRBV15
ATSTRSSYEQY
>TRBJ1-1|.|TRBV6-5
ASSYAGEAF
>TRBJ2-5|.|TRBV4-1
ASSPGAVRETQY
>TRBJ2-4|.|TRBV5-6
ASSLGSNLAKNIQY
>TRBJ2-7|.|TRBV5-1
ASSPLAEVEQY
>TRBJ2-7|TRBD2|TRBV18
ASSGTSGGAYEQY